This entry is about one T cell receptor (beta chain). Everyone who donated was a healthy bone marrow donor. The data were taken from a study of cytomegalovirus exposure and HLA in healthy donors. It was with 60 Vbeta and 13 Jbeta primers that the PCR ran. Clones were read by immunoSEQ multiplex PCR, and TCRdb kept only the in-frame ones, dropping some. The sample lists approximately 210,000 clones, more than 85% occurring once. What was sequenced was PBMCs. The receptor's source is a woman in her late teens or twenties in good health and CMV-seronegative.

CDR3 DNA: TGTGCCAGCTCCCCGAGGGACAGGCAAGAGACCCAGTACTTC. Translating gives CASSPRDRQETQYF. The V call is TRBV4-2, the J call TRBJ2-5; 8 nucleotides align to TRBD1. The germline V gene has CDR1 LGHNA and CDR2 YNFKEQ. This CDR3 region has 14 residues. With V trimmed by 8 bases and J by 2 bases, 7 bases remained unmatched.